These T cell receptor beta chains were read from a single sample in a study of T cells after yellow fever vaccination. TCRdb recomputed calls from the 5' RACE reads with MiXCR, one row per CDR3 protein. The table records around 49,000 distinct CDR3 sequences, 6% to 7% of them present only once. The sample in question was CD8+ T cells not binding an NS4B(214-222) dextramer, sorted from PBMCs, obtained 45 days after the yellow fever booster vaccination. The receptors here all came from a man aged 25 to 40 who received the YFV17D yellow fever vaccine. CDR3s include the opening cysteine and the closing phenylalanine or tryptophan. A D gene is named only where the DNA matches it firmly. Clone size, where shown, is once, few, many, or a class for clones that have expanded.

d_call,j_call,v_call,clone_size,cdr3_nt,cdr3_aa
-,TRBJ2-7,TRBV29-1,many,TGCAGCGTTGTCGGGACTGGCTACGAGCAGTACTTC,CSVVGTGYEQYF
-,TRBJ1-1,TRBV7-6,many,TGTGCCAGCAGCATTATTGACACGTATGAAGCTTTCTTT,CASSIIDTYEAFF
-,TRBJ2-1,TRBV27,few,TGTGCCAGCAGTTTAGTGCGAAGCTCCTACAATGAGCAGTTCTTC,CASSLVRSSYNEQFF
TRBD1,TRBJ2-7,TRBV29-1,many,TGCAGCGTTGGCCCAGGGGGTGGCGAGCAGTACTTC,CSVGPGGGEQYF
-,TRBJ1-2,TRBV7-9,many,TGTGCCAGCAGCCTACAAAAAGACATTCTCTATGGCTACACCTTC,CASSLQKDILYGYTF
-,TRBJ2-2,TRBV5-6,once,TGTGCGAGCAGCTCCCCGCCCCTTATCGTCTCAAGCGACACCGGGGAGCTGTTTTTT,CASSSPPLIVSSDTGELFF
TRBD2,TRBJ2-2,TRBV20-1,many,TGCAGTGCCGCCGGGACTAAAAACACCGGGGAGCTGTTTTTT,CSAAGTKNTGELFF
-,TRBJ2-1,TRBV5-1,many,TGCGCCAGCAGCTTGAGATCTTACCAAGGTTACAATGAGCAGTTCTTC,CASSLRSYQGYNEQFF
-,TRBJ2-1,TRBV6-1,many,TGTGCCAGCAGTGAACGGGCTGGGGACTACAATGAGCAGTTCTTC,CASSERAGDYNEQFF
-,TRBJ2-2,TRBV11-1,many,TGTGCCAGCAGCGTCCCCTACACCGGGGAGCTGTTTTTT,CASSVPYTGELFF
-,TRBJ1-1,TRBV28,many,TGTGCCAGCAGTTTGGGCAGAACGAACACTGAAGCTTTCTTT,CASSLGRTNTEAFF
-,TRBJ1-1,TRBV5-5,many,TGTGCCAGCAGCTTGGATCCCGGGACTGAAGCTTTCTTT,CASSLDPGTEAFF
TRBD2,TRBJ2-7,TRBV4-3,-,TGCGCCAGCAGCCAGAGCAGCTTGGGACTAGCCAGCTACGAGCAGTACTTC,CASSQSSLGLASYEQYF
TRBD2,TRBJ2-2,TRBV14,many,TGTGCCAGCAGCCGACTAGCGGAAAACACCGGGGAGCTGTTTTTT,CASSRLAENTGELFF
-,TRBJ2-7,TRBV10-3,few,TGTGCCATCAGTGAGCCAGACAGAATCTACGAGCAGTACTTC,CAISEPDRIYEQYF
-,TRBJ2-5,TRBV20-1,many,TGCAGTGCTCGCGGGACTGACAGCCAAGAGACCCAGTACTTC,CSARGTDSQETQYF
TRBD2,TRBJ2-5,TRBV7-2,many,TGTGCCAGCAGTGGGCTGCGGGAGAGGGAGACCCAGTACTTC,CASSGLRERETQYF
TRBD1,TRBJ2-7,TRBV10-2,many,TGCGCCAGCGCGGTGTCAGGGGGCACAAACTACGAGCAGTACTTC,CASAVSGGTNYEQYF
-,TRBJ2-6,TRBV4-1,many,TGCGCCAGCAGCCAAGACACGGGTACAGGGGCCAACGTCCTGACTTTC,CASSQDTGTGANVLTF
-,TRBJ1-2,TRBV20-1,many,TGCAGTGCTAGAGAACCACTTGACATCCCGAACTATGGCTACACCTTC,CSAREPLDIPNYGYTF
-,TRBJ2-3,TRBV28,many,TGTGCCAGCAGTCCCGGTACTAGCATTGTCACAGATACGCAGTATTTT,CASSPGTSIVTDTQYF
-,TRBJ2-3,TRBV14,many,TGTGCCAGCAGCCCCCCCTGGGACATTGATAGCACAGATACGCAGTATTTT,CASSPPWDIDSTDTQYF
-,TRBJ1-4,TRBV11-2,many,TGTGCCAGCAGCTTCGGGGCGTATAATGAAAAACTGTTTTTT,CASSFGAYNEKLFF
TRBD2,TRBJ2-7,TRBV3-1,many,TGTGCCAGCAGCCCAAAACCCCTCCTAGCGGAACTACGCGAGCAGTACTTC,CASSPKPLLAELREQYF
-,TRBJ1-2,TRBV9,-,TGTGCCAGCACCGGAAGGGGTTGGGGCTACACCTTC,CASTGRGWGYTF
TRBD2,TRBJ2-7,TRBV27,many,TGTGCCAGCAGTAGCGGGGGTGCCCCCTACGAGCAGTACTTC,CASSSGGAPYEQYF
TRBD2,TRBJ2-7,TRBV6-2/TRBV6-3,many,TGTGCCAGCAGTTACGTCGGGACTAGCGGGAACGAGCAGTACTTC,CASSYVGTSGNEQYF
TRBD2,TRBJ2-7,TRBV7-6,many,TGTGCCAGCAGCTTAGCCTGGGGGGGTGACGAGCAGTACTTC,CASSLAWGGDEQYF
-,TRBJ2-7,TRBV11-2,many,TGTGCCAGCAGCTTAGCACTTTCCTACGAGCAGTACTTC,CASSLALSYEQYF
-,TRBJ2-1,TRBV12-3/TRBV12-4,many,TGTGCCAGCAGTCTCAGGGGGGCGTACAATGAGCAGTTCTTC,CASSLRGAYNEQFF
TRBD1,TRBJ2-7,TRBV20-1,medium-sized,TGCAGTGCTGCACCCGGGACAGTGGGCTACGAGCAGTACTTC,CSAAPGTVGYEQYF
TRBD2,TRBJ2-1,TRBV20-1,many,TGCAGTGCCAGGGAGGGGACTAGCATGAACAATGAGCAGTTCTTC,CSAREGTSMNNEQFF
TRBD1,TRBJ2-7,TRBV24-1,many,TGTGCCACCAGTGGCGGACAGGGGCGGCACGAGCAGTACTTC,CATSGGQGRHEQYF
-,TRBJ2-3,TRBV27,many,TGTGCCAGCATCCTGGGAGATACGCAGTATTTT,CASILGDTQYF
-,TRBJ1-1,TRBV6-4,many,TGTGCCAGCAGTGACGGCGGGAACACTGAAGCTTTCTTT,CASSDGGNTEAFF
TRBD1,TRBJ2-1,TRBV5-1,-,TGCGCCAGCAGCCCCCTAGAGACAGGGCTCTACAATGAGCAGTTCTTC,CASSPLETGLYNEQFF
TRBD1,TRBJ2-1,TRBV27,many,TGTGCCAGCAGTTCCTCCGGGACAGGGGATGATGAGCAGTTCTTC,CASSSSGTGDDEQFF
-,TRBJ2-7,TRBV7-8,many,TGTGCCAGCAGCCCGCCAGGGGCGGGACCATACGAGCAGTACTTC,CASSPPGAGPYEQYF